This T cell receptor beta chain emerged from a study of long-term antiretroviral therapy in people with HIV. Run at survey level, the immunoSEQ assay was version v3.0. Data came from immunoSEQ multiplex PCR; TCRdb stores just in-frame clones and leaves some out. The data show about 48,000 clones, around 84% seen once. With V trimmed by 5 bases and J by 1 base, 9 bases remained unmatched. This CDR3 is 17 amino acids long. Germline V CDR1 and CDR2: SGHTA, FQGNSA. Study findings and constraints: With ART, diversity went up but was still lower than in transplant donor controls.

As to this clone: Its target is unknown.

In the United States, treatment was given to all participants with HIV. The chain employs TRBV7-2 and TRBJ2-4, with 9 bases lining up with TRBD1. This receptor was identified in a woman aged 18-30 years with HIV. Source: unsorted PBMCs, taken 0.8 years after starting antiretroviral therapy. This CDR3 reads CASSRRTGVFAKNIQYF. CDR3 sequence (DNA): TGTGCCAGCAGCCGAAGGACAGGGGTATTTGCCAAAAACATTCAGTACTTC. Supplemented by reference TRBV7-2 and TRBJ2-4, the full variable domain reads GAGVSQSPSNKVTEKGKDVELRCDPISGHTALYWYRQSLGQGLEFLIYFQGNSAPDKSGLPSDRFSAERTGGSVSTLTIQRTQQEDSAVYLCASSRRTGVFAKNIQYFGAGTRLSVL.